The rows below give T cell receptor beta chains drawn from one sample of a study of CD8+ T cells in alopecia areata. The method was immunoSEQ multiplex PCR; TCRdb's version includes in-frame clones alone and lacks a portion of them. The table shows 160,000 or so clones, with about 67% occurring only once. This specimen consisted of CD8+ T cells sorted from blood, obtained at week 0. The receptors originated from a human donor with alopecia areata. CDR3s include the opening cysteine and the closing phenylalanine or tryptophan. A D gene is named only where the DNA matches it firmly. Only part of the rows carry a size: once, few, many, or a class if the clone is expanded.

CDR3aa: CASSLYPGTLGLPGELFF
CDR3nt: TGTGCCAGCAGTTTGTATCCCGGGACTCTCGGTTTACCCGGGGAGCTGTTTTTT
j_gene: TRBJ2-2
v_gene: TRBV27
abundance: .
d_gene: .

CDR3aa: CASSYSGASYNEQFF
CDR3nt: TGTGCCAGCAGTTACTCGGGGGCCTCCTACAATGAGCAGTTCTTC
j_gene: TRBJ2-1
v_gene: TRBV6-5
abundance: .
d_gene: .

CDR3aa: CSGQIDGKLFF
CDR3nt: TGCAGTGGACAGATTGATGGAAAACTGTTTTTT
j_gene: TRBJ1-4
v_gene: TRBV29-1
abundance: .
d_gene: .

CDR3aa: CASTMTGGGADTQYF
CDR3nt: TGTGCCAGCACCATGACCGGGGGGGGTGCAGATACGCAGTATTTT
j_gene: TRBJ2-3
v_gene: TRBV6-1
abundance: once
d_gene: TRBD2

CDR3aa: CSVDQPIGNTEAFF
CDR3nt: TGCAGCGTTGACCAGCCAATTGGGAACACTGAAGCTTTCTTT
j_gene: TRBJ1-1
v_gene: TRBV29-1
abundance: .
d_gene: .

CDR3aa: CASSLGQYNSPLHF
CDR3nt: TGTGCCAGCAGCTTGGGACAGTATAATTCACCCCTCCACTTT
j_gene: TRBJ1-6
v_gene: TRBV9
abundance: .
d_gene: TRBD1

CDR3aa: CATSREGPTSGDVETQYF
CDR3nt: TGTGCCACCAGCAGAGAGGGGCCGACTAGCGGGGATGTGGAGACCCAGTACTTC
j_gene: TRBJ2-5
v_gene: TRBV15
abundance: .
d_gene: TRBD2

CDR3aa: CASSQVAEQFF
CDR3nt: TGTGCCAGCAGCCAAGTCGCTGAGCAGTTCTTC
j_gene: TRBJ2-1
v_gene: TRBV7-6
abundance: .
d_gene: .

CDR3aa: CSAGRLARDTQYF
CDR3nt: TGCAGCGCCGGACGACTAGCTAGAGATACGCAGTATTTT
j_gene: TRBJ2-3
v_gene: TRBV29-1
abundance: .
d_gene: TRBD2

CDR3aa: CASRTGSNYGYTF
CDR3nt: TGTGCCAGCAGGACAGGGTCCAACTATGGCTACACCTTC
j_gene: TRBJ1-2
v_gene: TRBV5-6
abundance: .
d_gene: TRBD1

CDR3aa: CASSGGDGTGELFF
CDR3nt: TGCGCCAGCAGCGGAGGGGATGGCACCGGGGAGCTGTTTTTT
j_gene: TRBJ2-2
v_gene: TRBV4-1
abundance: .
d_gene: .

CDR3aa: CASSSAPQETQYF
CDR3nt: TGTGCTAGCAGCTCCGCTCCTCAAGAGACCCAGTACTTC
j_gene: TRBJ2-5
v_gene: TRBV7-7
abundance: .
d_gene: .

CDR3aa: CASSLSGASEAYNEQFF
CDR3nt: TGCGCCAGCAGCTTGTCAGGCGCCAGCGAAGCTTACAATGAGCAGTTCTTC
j_gene: TRBJ2-1
v_gene: TRBV5-1
abundance: .
d_gene: .

CDR3aa: CASTRQGMVNTEAFF
CDR3nt: TGCGCCAGCACCCGGCAGGGAATGGTGAACACTGAAGCTTTCTTT
j_gene: TRBJ1-1
v_gene: TRBV23-1
abundance: .
d_gene: .

CDR3aa: CAWSQSTGIYGYTF
CDR3nt: TGTGCCTGGAGCCAATCGACAGGGATCTATGGCTACACCTTC
j_gene: TRBJ1-2
v_gene: TRBV30
abundance: once
d_gene: TRBD1

CDR3aa: CASSPVPAANTGELFF
CDR3nt: TGCGCCAGCAGCCCGGTCCCGGCAGCGAACACCGGGGAGCTGTTTTTT
j_gene: TRBJ2-2
v_gene: TRBV5-1
abundance: .
d_gene: .

CDR3aa: CASRDRGQGLAAFF
CDR3nt: TGTGCCAGCCGGGACAGGGGACAGGGACTAGCGGCTTTCTTT
j_gene: TRBJ1-1
v_gene: TRBV6-5
abundance: .
d_gene: TRBD1

CDR3aa: CAWSLGAGQETQYF
CDR3nt: TGTGCCTGGAGTCTAGGGGCGGGTCAAGAGACCCAGTACTTC
j_gene: TRBJ2-5
v_gene: TRBV30
abundance: .
d_gene: .

CDR3aa: CASSQGQLQYF
CDR3nt: TGCGCCAGCAGCCAAGGACAGTTGCAGTACTTC
j_gene: TRBJ2-7
v_gene: TRBV4-1
abundance: .
d_gene: .

CDR3aa: CASSSPIGRTVGTEAFF
CDR3nt: TGTGCCAGCAGTTCGCCCATAGGTCGGACCGTCGGCACTGAAGCTTTCTTT
j_gene: TRBJ1-1
v_gene: TRBV27
abundance: .
d_gene: .

CDR3aa: CASSVQRGALQTQYF
CDR3nt: TGTGCCAGCAGTGTCCAGCGGGGGGCCTTACAGACCCAGTACTTC
j_gene: TRBJ2-5
v_gene: TRBV6-1
abundance: few
d_gene: TRBD2

CDR3aa: CSVEATGRGGAFF
CDR3nt: TGCAGCGTTGAGGCGACGGGGCGTGGGGGAGCTTTCTTT
j_gene: TRBJ1-1
v_gene: TRBV29-1
abundance: .
d_gene: .

CDR3aa: CASSTNTRSYEQYF
CDR3nt: TGTGCCAGCAGCACGAACACGAGGAGCTACGAGCAGTACTTC
j_gene: TRBJ2-7
v_gene: TRBV13
abundance: .
d_gene: .

CDR3aa: CASSSTGDTEAFF
CDR3nt: TGCGCCAGCAGCTCGACAGGAGACACTGAAGCTTTCTTT
j_gene: TRBJ1-1
v_gene: TRBV5-1
abundance: .
d_gene: .

CDR3aa: CASSFGVGYTF
CDR3nt: TGTGCCAGCAGCTTTGGGGTCGGCTACACCTTC
j_gene: TRBJ1-2
v_gene: TRBV5-6
abundance: .
d_gene: .

CDR3aa: CAVQVDTGELFF
CDR3nt: TGTGCCGTCCAGGTAGACACCGGGGAGCTGTTTTTT
j_gene: TRBJ2-2
v_gene: TRBV19
abundance: .
d_gene: .

CDR3aa: CSVENRAYEQYF
CDR3nt: TGCAGCGTTGAAAACAGGGCCTACGAGCAGTACTTC
j_gene: TRBJ2-7
v_gene: TRBV29-1
abundance: .
d_gene: .

CDR3aa: CASSEGPNTEAFF
CDR3nt: TGCGCCAGCAGCGAGGGGCCGAACACTGAAGCTTTCTTT
j_gene: TRBJ1-1
v_gene: TRBV5-1
abundance: .
d_gene: .

CDR3aa: CASSFRGLDTEAFF
CDR3nt: TGTGCCAGCAGTTTTAGGGGGCTAGACACTGAAGCTTTCTTT
j_gene: TRBJ1-1
v_gene: TRBV13
abundance: .
d_gene: TRBD1

CDR3aa: CASVNRLEDYNEQFF
CDR3nt: TGTGCTAGTGTTAACAGACTGGAAGATTACAATGAGCAGTTCTTC
j_gene: TRBJ2-1
v_gene: TRBV12-5
abundance: .
d_gene: .

CDR3aa: CASSGRAPVTEAFF
CDR3nt: TGTGCCAGCAGTGGCCGGGCCCCCGTCACTGAAGCTTTCTTT
j_gene: TRBJ1-1
v_gene: TRBV25-1
abundance: .
d_gene: .

CDR3aa: CASSYRRGAYEQYF
CDR3nt: TGTGCCAGCAGTTATCGGCGGGGAGCCTACGAGCAGTACTTC
j_gene: TRBJ2-7
v_gene: TRBV6-6
abundance: .
d_gene: .

CDR3aa: CSDTGRWNTEAFF
CDR3nt: TGCAGCGATACAGGGCGTTGGAACACTGAAGCTTTCTTT
j_gene: TRBJ1-1
v_gene: TRBV29-1
abundance: .
d_gene: .

CDR3aa: CASSPWDSNEKLFF
CDR3nt: TGCGCCAGCAGCCCGTGGGACAGTAATGAAAAACTGTTTTTT
j_gene: TRBJ1-4
v_gene: TRBV5-1
abundance: few
d_gene: TRBD1

CDR3aa: CASSEIDDPSYEQYF
CDR3nt: TGTGCCAGCAGTGAAATCGACGACCCCTCCTACGAGCAGTACTTC
j_gene: TRBJ2-7
v_gene: TRBV6-1
abundance: once
d_gene: .

CDR3aa: CASSVGPSNQPQHF
CDR3nt: TGTGCCAGCAGCGTAGGCCCTAGCAATCAGCCCCAGCATTTT
j_gene: TRBJ1-5
v_gene: TRBV9
abundance: few
d_gene: .

CDR3aa: CASSLLGPDTDTQYF
CDR3nt: TGTGCCAGCAGCTTATTAGGACCAGACACAGATACGCAGTATTTT
j_gene: TRBJ2-3
v_gene: TRBV7-9
abundance: few
d_gene: .

CDR3aa: CASSLGQFSYEQYF
CDR3nt: TGTGCCAGCAGCTTGGGACAGTTCTCCTACGAGCAGTACTTC
j_gene: TRBJ2-7
v_gene: TRBV13
abundance: .
d_gene: TRBD1

CDR3aa: CAWNTGTTPRETQYF
CDR3nt: TGTGCCTGGAATACCGGGACCACCCCGAGGGAGACCCAGTACTTC
j_gene: TRBJ2-5
v_gene: TRBV30
abundance: .
d_gene: .

CDR3aa: CASVLNRNEQFF
CDR3nt: TGTGCTAGTGTCCTGAACAGGAATGAGCAGTTCTTC
j_gene: TRBJ2-1
v_gene: TRBV12-5
abundance: few
d_gene: .

CDR3aa: CASSQDKGQGSYEQYF
CDR3nt: TGCGCCAGCAGCCAAGATAAGGGACAGGGGTCCTACGAGCAGTACTTC
j_gene: TRBJ2-7
v_gene: TRBV4-1
abundance: .
d_gene: TRBD1

CDR3aa: CASSSPASGGVTGELFF
CDR3nt: TGTGCCAGCAGTTCCCCTGCTAGCGGGGGTGTCACCGGGGAGCTGTTTTTT
j_gene: TRBJ2-2
v_gene: TRBV27
abundance: few
d_gene: TRBD2

CDR3aa: CATSGDGYEQYF
CDR3nt: TGTGCCACCAGCGGAGACGGCTACGAGCAGTACTTC
j_gene: TRBJ2-7
v_gene: TRBV15
abundance: .
d_gene: .

CDR3aa: CASSPVQILKGYTF
CDR3nt: TGTGCCAGCAGCCCAGTCCAAATATTAAAGGGCTACACCTTC
j_gene: TRBJ1-2
v_gene: TRBV7-9
abundance: .
d_gene: .

CDR3aa: CASSGQFTYGYTF
CDR3nt: TGTGCCAGCAGTGGACAGTTTACCTATGGCTACACCTTC
j_gene: TRBJ1-2
v_gene: TRBV27
abundance: .
d_gene: .

CDR3aa: CASSATGTSGLYEQFF
CDR3nt: TGTGCCAGCAGCGCTACCGGGACTAGCGGTTTATACGAGCAGTTCTTC
j_gene: TRBJ2-1
v_gene: TRBV13
abundance: .
d_gene: TRBD2

CDR3aa: CASSPRTGTYEQYF
CDR3nt: TGCGCCAGCAGCCCTCGGACGGGCACCTACGAGCAGTACTTC
j_gene: TRBJ2-7
v_gene: TRBV4-1
abundance: .
d_gene: .

CDR3aa: CASSEAYEQYF
CDR3nt: TGTGCCAGCAGTGAAGCTTACGAGCAGTACTTC
j_gene: TRBJ2-7
v_gene: TRBV2
abundance: .
d_gene: .

CDR3aa: CASSLGQVDYPNYGYTF
CDR3nt: TGCGCCAGCAGCTTGGGACAGGTAGACTATCCTAACTATGGCTACACCTTC
j_gene: TRBJ1-2
v_gene: TRBV5-1
abundance: .
d_gene: .

CDR3aa: CASSIWASEGVGTEAFF
CDR3nt: TGTGCCAGTAGTATTTGGGCCAGTGAAGGTGTCGGCACTGAAGCTTTCTTT
j_gene: TRBJ1-1
v_gene: TRBV19
abundance: .
d_gene: .

CDR3aa: CSVDGASYNEQFF
CDR3nt: TGCAGCGTTGATGGCGCTTCCTACAATGAGCAGTTCTTC
j_gene: TRBJ2-1
v_gene: TRBV29-1
abundance: .
d_gene: .

CDR3aa: CAISERSAETNTEAFF
CDR3nt: TGTGCCATCAGTGAAAGGTCCGCAGAGACGAACACTGAAGCTTTCTTT
j_gene: TRBJ1-1
v_gene: TRBV10-3
abundance: .
d_gene: .

CDR3aa: CASSAPGTGGESGELFF
CDR3nt: TGTGCCAGCAGCGCCCCCGGGACAGGGGGTGAGAGCGGGGAGCTGTTTTTT
j_gene: TRBJ2-2
v_gene: TRBV9
abundance: few
d_gene: TRBD1

CDR3aa: CAWSVGQYTEAFF
CDR3nt: TGTGCCTGGAGTGTGGGACAGTACACTGAAGCTTTCTTT
j_gene: TRBJ1-1
v_gene: TRBV30
abundance: .
d_gene: TRBD1

CDR3aa: CASSHGGADYGYTF
CDR3nt: TGTGCCAGCAGCCATGGAGGCGCAGACTATGGCTACACCTTC
j_gene: TRBJ1-2
v_gene: TRBV11-2
abundance: .
d_gene: .